This T cell receptor beta chain was profiled in a study of CD4+ T cells in melanoma. Comment on this clone: The antigen is undetermined.

Repertoires were generated with immunoSEQ multiplex PCR, while TCRdb's copy carries only in-frame clones and drops some. The sample has some 110,000 clones; about 90% are singletons. The CDR3 sequence is 15 residues long. The V segment lost 7 bases and the J segment 6 bases; nucleotides outside the gene matches: 12. Germline V gene data show CDR1 as MDHEN and CDR2 as SYDVKM. Whole-study results and caveats: Diverse differentiation states were reported for melanoma neoantigen-specific CD4+ T cells.

Input material: peripheral blood. The source of this sequence is a human donor with melanoma. The V call is TRBV28, the J call TRBJ1-5; 7 bases are a match to TRBD1. CDR3 DNA: TGTGCCAGCATACCTCGAGACAGGGAAGGTCAGCCCCAGCATTTT. Translation: CASIPRDREGQPQHF.